A selection of T cell receptor beta chains follows, all from one sample in a study of blood T cell repertoires in COVID-19. Using immunoSEQ multiplex PCR, the repertoire was profiled, and TCRdb retains in-frame clones only, with some absent. Altogether approximately 200,000 clones are present, about three quarters being singletons, with the ten largest covering about 12%. Sequences were obtained from peripheral blood. Receptors were obtained from a woman aged 80 or over with COVID-19, enrolled during active disease. Both conserved end residues are part of each CDR3. Each record gives: clone size, CDR3 length, V gene, J gene, D gene, CDR3 protein, CDR3 DNA. D genes are given only for firm matches. Not all rows give a size; the values are once, few, many and, for expanded clones, a class.

-	13	TRBV29-1	TRBJ2-7	TRBD1	CSVEQDRDYEQYF	TGCAGCGTTGAACAGGACAGGGACTACGAGCAGTACTTC
-	13	TRBV10-3	TRBJ2-1	-	CAIRRQYANEQFF	TGTGCCATCAGGAGACAGTACGCAAATGAGCAGTTCTTC
-	11	TRBV20-1	TRBJ2-3	-	CSGVGLDTQYF	TGCAGTGGTGTGGGCCTTGATACGCAGTATTTT
-	16	TRBV5-1	TRBJ2-2	TRBD1	CASSFTGTGRTGELFF	TGCGCCAGCAGCTTCACCGGGACAGGGCGCACCGGGGAGCTGTTTTTT
-	14	TRBV6-5	TRBJ1-6	TRBD1	CASSQDRGSSPLHF	TGTGCCAGCAGTCAGGACAGGGGAAGTTCACCCCTCCACTTT
-	15	TRBV7-7	TRBJ2-3	TRBD2	CASSPGLAGADTQYF	TGTGCCAGCAGCCCCGGACTAGCGGGGGCAGATACGCAGTATTTT
-	12	TRBV11-2	TRBJ2-7	-	CASSFQGNEQYF	TGTGCCAGCAGCTTTCAGGGGAACGAGCAGTACTTC
-	13	TRBV5-4	TRBJ2-5	TRBD1	CASRPGQQETQYF	TGTGCCAGCAGGCCGGGACAGCAAGAGACCCAGTACTTC
-	14	TRBV18	TRBJ2-7	-	CASSRSGSSYEQYF	TGTGCCAGCTCACGCTCCGGGAGCTCCTACGAGCAGTACTTC
-	13	TRBV6-2/TRBV6-3	TRBJ2-2	-	CASSYRRTGELFF	TGTGCCAGCAGTTACCGGAGAACCGGGGAGCTGTTTTTT
-	14	TRBV29-1	TRBJ2-3	-	CSAPTAVSTDTQYF	TGCAGCGCTCCGACAGCTGTCAGCACAGATACGCAGTATTTT
-	16	TRBV9	TRBJ2-2	TRBD2	CASSTLAGEDTGELFF	TGTGCCAGCAGCACCCTAGCGGGGGAGGACACCGGGGAGCTGTTTTTT
once	16	TRBV4-1	TRBJ2-7	TRBD1	CASSQVAGTGGYEQYF	TGCGCCAGCAGCCAAGTCGCCGGGACAGGGGGCTACGAGCAGTACTTC
-	11	TRBV6-2/TRBV6-3	TRBJ2-1	-	CASSYLSRGFF	TGTGCCAGCAGTTACTTATCTAGGGGGTTCTTC
-	19	TRBV6-4	TRBJ2-3	TRBD2	CASSDKPLAGGTGADTQYF	TGTGCCAGCAGTGATAAGCCTCTAGCGGGGGGGACCGGGGCAGATACGCAGTATTTT
-	16	TRBV11-2	TRBJ2-2	TRBD2	CASSLVGGSGTGELFF	TGTGCCAGCAGCTTAGTGGGCGGGAGCGGGACCGGGGAGCTGTTTTTT
-	15	TRBV5-4	TRBJ2-3	-	CASRAPSSSTDTQYF	TGTGCCAGCAGGGCTCCTAGCTCTTCCACAGATACGCAGTATTTT
-	13	TRBV6-5	TRBJ2-2	-	CASSYRGAGELFF	TGTGCCAGCAGTTACAGAGGTGCCGGGGAGCTGTTTTTT
-	15	TRBV5-1	TRBJ2-5	-	CASSSGGRDQETQYF	TGCGCCAGCAGCTCCGGAGGGCGGGACCAAGAGACCCAGTACTTC
once	12	TRBV7-9	TRBJ2-1	-	CASSFIVNEQFF	TGTGCCAGCAGCTTCATAGTGAATGAGCAGTTCTTC
-	14	TRBV5-1	TRBJ1-6	-	CASSLVAENSPLHF	TGCGCCAGCAGCTTGGTGGCAGAAAATTCACCCCTCCACTTT
-	14	TRBV19	TRBJ1-6	-	CASSPRGRASPLHF	TGTGCCAGTAGTCCCCGAGGCAGGGCCTCTCCCCTCCACTTT
once	14	TRBV27	TRBJ2-7	-	CASSSVGSGYEQYF	TGTGCCAGCAGTTCGGTTGGGTCAGGGTACGAGCAGTACTTC
few	16	TRBV28	TRBJ2-4	TRBD1	CASSGTGSSAKNIQYF	TGTGCCAGCAGTGGGACAGGGTCGTCAGCCAAAAACATTCAGTACTTC
-	17	TRBV3-1/TRBV3-2	TRBJ2-7	TRBD2	CASSQDRLLAGDSEQYF	TGTGCCAGCAGCCAAGATAGGCTACTAGCGGGAGATTCCGAGCAGTACTTC
-	16	TRBV7-6	TRBJ2-3	-	CASSLLGRASPNTQYF	TGTGCCAGCAGCTTACTGGGCAGGGCTTCCCCAAATACGCAGTATTTT
-	12	TRBV28	TRBJ1-5	-	CASSLSRQPQHF	TGTGCCAGCAGTTTAAGCCGGCAGCCCCAGCATTTT
-	14	TRBV11-2	TRBJ1-2	TRBD1	CASSPDRGGYGYTF	TGTGCCAGCAGCCCCGACAGGGGGGGGTATGGCTACACCTTC
-	16	TRBV5-5	TRBJ2-1	TRBD1	CASSLEYGTGINEQFF	TGTGCCAGCAGCTTGGAGTATGGGACAGGGATCAATGAGCAGTTCTTC
-	13	TRBV7-3	TRBJ1-2	-	CASSLYPGDGYTF	TGTGCCAGCAGCTTATACCCCGGTGATGGCTACACCTTC
once	17	TRBV5-1	TRBJ2-1	TRBD2	CASSRGLAGGLYNEQFF	TGCGCCAGCAGCCGGGGACTAGCGGGAGGGCTCTACAATGAGCAGTTCTTC
-	15	TRBV25-1	TRBJ2-1	TRBD1	CASSEYQGAINEQFF	TGTGCCAGCAGTGAATATCAGGGGGCTATAAATGAGCAGTTCTTC
-	15	TRBV19	TRBJ1-4	-	CASSMSGATNEKLFF	TGTGCCAGTAGTATGAGCGGTGCAACTAATGAAAAACTGTTTTTT
-	15	TRBV6-1	TRBJ1-1	TRBD1	CASSDQGAWNTEAFF	TGTGCCAGCAGTGATCAGGGGGCGTGGAACACTGAAGCTTTCTTT
-	16	TRBV14	TRBJ1-2	-	CASSQGVQRGIFGYTF	TGTGCCAGCAGCCAAGGTGTACAACGGGGAATCTTTGGCTACACCTTC
-	15	TRBV27	TRBJ2-3	-	CASSRKSGVTDTQYF	TGTGCCAGCAGCCGCAAGTCCGGGGTCACAGATACGCAGTATTTT
-	16	TRBV5-1	TRBJ1-4	-	CASSLGQFATNEKLFF	TGCGCCAGCAGCTTGGGACAATTTGCAACTAATGAAAAACTGTTTTTT
-	14	TRBV29-1	TRBJ2-7	-	CSVVTVNVLGEQYF	TGCAGCGTAGTGACAGTGAATGTCTTGGGGGAGCAGTACTTC
-	13	TRBV29-1	TRBJ1-3	-	CSVERQAGNTIYF	TGCAGCGTTGAACGGCAGGCTGGAAACACCATATATTTT
-	14	TRBV2	TRBJ1-1	-	CASSVEGAGTEALF	TGTGCCAGCAGTGTAGAAGGGGCTGGGACTGAAGCTCTCTTT
-	14	TRBV29-1	TRBJ1-1	TRBD1	CSVAGQAANTEAFF	TGCAGCGTTGCCGGACAGGCGGCGAACACTGAAGCTTTCTTT
-	16	TRBV15	TRBJ2-7	-	CATSRDLYSSSYEQYF	TGTGCCACCAGCAGAGATCTGTACAGCTCTTCCTACGAGCAGTACTTC
-	17	TRBV28	TRBJ2-7	TRBD2	CASSLPTRLAGKYEQYF	TGTGCCAGCAGTTTGCCTACGCGACTAGCGGGCAAGTACGAGCAGTACTTC
-	16	TRBV7-6	TRBJ2-7	TRBD2	CASSLTAGGLPDEQYF	TGTGCCAGCAGCTTAACAGCGGGAGGACTTCCTGACGAGCAGTACTTC
-	15	TRBV5-1	TRBJ2-7	TRBD1	CASSPLRQGAYEQYF	TGCGCCAGCAGCCCGCTGCGACAGGGGGCCTACGAGCAGTACTTC